This TCR beta chain was profiled in a study of blood T cell repertoires in COVID-19. Study-wide context: Sample material is recorded as cDNA or gDNA derived from T cells, B-cell-depleted T cells, or PBMCs.

Germline V gives CDR1 SEHNR, CDR2 FQNEAQ (reference sequence). The V gene lost 3 bases and the J gene lost 6 bases, with 14 bases spanning the gap. The CDR3 is made up of 14 amino acids. This clone has a single count. As processed by the authors: Reference gene primer amplification gave estimated nucleated cell counts. The repertoire was sequenced with immunoSEQ multiplex PCR; TCRdb's copy has only in-frame clones and lacks some. D and trimming were read from the DNA, whereas the V and J calls and clone size are those reported in that table. The sample yields 140,000 or so clones, 65% to 90% seen once.

The source of this sequence is a man aged 50-59 years with acute or convalescent COVID-19. The sequenced material came from peripheral blood. This chain joins TRBV7-9 and TRBJ1-1, with a possible D match to TRBD1 (5 bases). CDR3 residues: CASSLIGTHPEAFF. Here the CDR3 DNA reads TGTGCCAGCAGCTTGATTGGGACTCACCCTGAAGCTTTCTTT.